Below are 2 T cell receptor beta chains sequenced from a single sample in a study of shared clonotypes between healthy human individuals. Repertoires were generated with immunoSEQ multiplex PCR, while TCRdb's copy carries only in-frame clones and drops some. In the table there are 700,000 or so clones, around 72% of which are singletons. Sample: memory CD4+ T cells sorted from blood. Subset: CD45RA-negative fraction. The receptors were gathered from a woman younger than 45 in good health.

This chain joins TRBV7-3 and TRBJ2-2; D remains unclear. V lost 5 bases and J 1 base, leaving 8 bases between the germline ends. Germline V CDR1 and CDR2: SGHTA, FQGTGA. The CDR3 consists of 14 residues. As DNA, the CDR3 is TGTGCCAGCAGCCTCGAGCGGAACACCGGGGAGCTGTTTTTT. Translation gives CASSLERNTGELFF.

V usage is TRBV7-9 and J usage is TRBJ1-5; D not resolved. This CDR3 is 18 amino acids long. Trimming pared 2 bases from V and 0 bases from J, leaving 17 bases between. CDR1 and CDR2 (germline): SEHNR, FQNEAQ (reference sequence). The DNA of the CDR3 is TGTGCCAGCAGCTTATCTCCCCACCCCACGTATAGCAATCAGCCCCAGCATTTT. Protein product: CASSLSPHPTYSNQPQHF.